This TCR beta chain was obtained from a study of T cell changes during pregnancy in multiple sclerosis. Germline V gene data show CDR1 as SGHKS and CDR2 as YYEKEE (reference sequence). The CDR3 is 16 residues long. V lost 2 bases and J lost 0, with 12 bases in between. Only in-frame clones appear in the TCRdb table, and some are missing; sequencing was by immunoSEQ multiplex PCR. Among roughly 60,000 clones listed, less than 95% were seen once. V is TRBV5-5 and J is TRBJ1-5; D is unclear. The source material was peripheral blood, sampled in the second trimester of pregnancy. The TCR sequence derives from a female donor in good health, enrolled as a control in a pregnancy study. The CDR3 nucleotides are TGTGCCAGCAGCTTAGTAAGGACTTATAGCAATCAGCCCCAGCATTTT. Translating it yields CASSLVRTYSNQPQHF.